This T cell receptor (beta chain) was profiled in a study of identical twins. Template switching added a universal primer binding site, and final cDNA carried unique molecular identifiers. TCRdb analysed the 5' RACE reads with MiXCR anew, one entry per CDR3 protein. The sample holds hundreds of thousands of distinct CDR3 sequences, 9% to 15% seen once. Only a few counts were recorded for this clonotype. Its antigen remains unidentified. Overall study results and limits: Conclusions came from cross-sectional statistical analysis, not from following the same donors. Monozygotic twin pairs showed more out-of-frame TCR alpha sharing than models estimated. In zero-insertion analyses, partial confounding could arise from invariant MAIT and iNKT cells.

The data also belong to a second study, concerning yellow fever vaccine responses in identical twins.

Sequencing was carried out using PBMCs. This TCR came from a woman aged 18-29 years in good health.

The CDR3 is CASSSRVAGYNEQFF. CDR3 coding DNA: TGCGCCAGCAGCTCGAGAGTAGCAGGCTACAATGAGCAGTTCTTC. The rearrangement joins TRBV5-1 to TRBJ2-1, with D unclear. Trimming stripped 3 bases from V and 3 bases from J, with 13 bases between. Germline V gene sequence: CDR1 SGHRS, CDR2 YFSETQ. The CDR3 has 15 amino acids.